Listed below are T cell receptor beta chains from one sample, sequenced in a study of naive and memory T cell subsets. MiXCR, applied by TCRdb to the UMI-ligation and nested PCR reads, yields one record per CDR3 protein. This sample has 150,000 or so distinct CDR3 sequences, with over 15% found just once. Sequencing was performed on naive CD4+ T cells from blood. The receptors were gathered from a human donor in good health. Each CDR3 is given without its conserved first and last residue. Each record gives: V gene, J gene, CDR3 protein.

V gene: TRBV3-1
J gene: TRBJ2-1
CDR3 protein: ASSQVPQINEQF

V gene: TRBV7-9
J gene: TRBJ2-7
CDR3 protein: ASSPVDEQY

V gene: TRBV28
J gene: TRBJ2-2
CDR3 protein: ASTMTRGRGTGELF

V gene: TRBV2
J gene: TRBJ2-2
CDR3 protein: ASSESLRKNTGELF

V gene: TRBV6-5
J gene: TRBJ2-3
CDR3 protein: ASSYSRSPDTQY

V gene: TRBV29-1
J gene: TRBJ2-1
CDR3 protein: SVFSSRDNEQF

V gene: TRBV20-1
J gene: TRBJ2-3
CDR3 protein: SALAGQSTDTQY

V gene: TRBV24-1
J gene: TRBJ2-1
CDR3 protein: ATSDPSGRALNEQF

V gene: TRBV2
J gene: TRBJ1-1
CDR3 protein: ASLQGMFNTEAF

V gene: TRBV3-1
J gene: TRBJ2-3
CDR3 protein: ASSRYSLADEDTQY

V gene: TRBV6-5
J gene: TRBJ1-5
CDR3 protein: ASRRTIDQPQH

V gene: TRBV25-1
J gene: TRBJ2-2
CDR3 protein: ASSGGQGVTGELF

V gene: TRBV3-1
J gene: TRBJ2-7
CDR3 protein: ASSQDWQTYEQY

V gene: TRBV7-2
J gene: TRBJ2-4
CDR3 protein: ARLATGKNIQY

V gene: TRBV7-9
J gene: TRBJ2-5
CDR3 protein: ASSPGQGFEETQY

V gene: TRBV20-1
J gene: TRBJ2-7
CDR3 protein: SASDSLAEKPYEQY

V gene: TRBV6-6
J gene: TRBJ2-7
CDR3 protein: ASSSTGFSYEQY

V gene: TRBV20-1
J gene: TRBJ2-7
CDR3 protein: SARDLAGSYEQY

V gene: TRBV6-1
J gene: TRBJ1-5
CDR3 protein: ASSDRDGRNQPQH

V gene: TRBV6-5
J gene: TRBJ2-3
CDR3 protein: ASSSDRGTASTDTQY

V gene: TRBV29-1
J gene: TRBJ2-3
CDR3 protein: SASGRAGVDTQY

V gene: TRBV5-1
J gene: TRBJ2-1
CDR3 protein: ASSTWTSGYNEQF

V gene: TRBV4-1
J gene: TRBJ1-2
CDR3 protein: ASSQPQGNYGYT

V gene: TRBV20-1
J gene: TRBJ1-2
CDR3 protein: SAATGRWDGYT

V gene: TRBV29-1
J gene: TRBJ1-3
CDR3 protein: SVRGRNSGNTIY

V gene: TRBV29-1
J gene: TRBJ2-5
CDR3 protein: SVESWERRETQY

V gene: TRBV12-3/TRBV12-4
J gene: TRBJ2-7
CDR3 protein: ASNLQGGGEQY

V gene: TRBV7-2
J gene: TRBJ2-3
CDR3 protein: ASSLLGPSTDTQY

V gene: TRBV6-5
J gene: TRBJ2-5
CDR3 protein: ASSSLGATQETQY

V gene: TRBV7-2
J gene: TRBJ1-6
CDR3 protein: ASSLEAISPLH

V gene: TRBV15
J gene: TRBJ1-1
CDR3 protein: ATKFGGLNTEAF

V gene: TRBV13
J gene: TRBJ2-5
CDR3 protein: ASSLAYREETQY